These 20 T cell receptor beta chains share one sample of origin, sequenced in a study of T cell repertoires in cytomegalovirus infection. TCRdb ran MiXCR on the reads and lists one entry per CDR3 protein. The table lists roughly 920,000 distinct CDR3 sequences, 25% to 40% of them singletons. These TCRs' antigens remain unknown. This sample comprised cultured CD8+ T cells from PBMCs, obtained from culture after CMV antigen stimulation. The receptors come from a human donor in good health (CMV status not recorded). Some clones in this sample may be carry-over from other donors' samples.

Of note for this clonotype: A clone one base away is much larger, so this may be a read error. The genes are TRBV7-2 and TRBJ2-2; 13 bases are shared with TRBD2. Germline V gene data show CDR1 as SGHTA and CDR2 as FQGNSA. CDR3 length equals 15 residues. CDR3 in amino acids: CAISWTSGGTGELFF. The CDR3 DNA reads TGTGCCATCAGCTGGACTAGCGGGGGCACCGGGGAGCTGTTTTTT.

This clonotype is a singleton in its sample. V is TRBV28 and J is TRBJ2-7, with TRBD2 identical over 8 bases. The CDR3 contains 12 residues. CDR1 is MDHEN, CDR2 SYDVKM, per germline. Unmatched junction bases numbered 5, after V lost 5 bases and J lost 8 bases. The CDR3 region has the DNA TGTGCCAGCAGTACGACTAGCGACAAGCAGTACTTC. It is translated as CASSTTSDKQYF.

The V call is TRBV4-1, the J call TRBJ2-6; D remains unclear. Looked up from germline, CDR1 is MGHRA and CDR2 is YSYEKL. With 0 bases removed from V and 5 bases from J, the gap between germline ends came to 8 bases. This CDR3 contains 15 residues. CDR3 DNA: TGCGCCAGCAGCCAAGATATGGGCAGGGCCAACGTCCTGACTTTC. Amino acid sequence: CASSQDMGRANVLTF.

This clonotype was observed a few times. The chain uses TRBV3-1 and TRBJ2-2, with TRBD2 as a possible D gene (5 bases). Germline assignment: CDR1 LGHDT and CDR2 YNNKEL (reference sequence). The length of the CDR3 is 16 residues. The V end lost 1 base, the J end lost 4 bases, and 13 bases lay between the germline ends. The CDR3 coding sequence is TGTGCCAGCAGCCAAGGGGGTTTCGAGGGCACCGGGGAGCTGTTTTTT. As protein: CASSQGGFEGTGELFF.

The chain uses TRBV9 and TRBJ1-1, with D perhaps TRBD1 (5 bases). Per the germline V gene, CDR1 is SGDLS and CDR2 is YYNGEE. This CDR3 region has 15 residues. Trimming left V 3 bases short and J 1 base short, with 13 bases between. The CDR3 DNA reads as TGTGCCAGCAGCGCGTTTGCCGGGGGGAACACTGAAGCTTTCTTT. Its translation: CASSAFAGGNTEAFF. The variable domain in full, completed from reference TRBV9 and TRBJ1-1, reads DSGVTQTPKHLITATGQRVTLRCSPRSGDLSVYWYQQSLDQGLQFLIQYYNGEERAKGNILERFSAQQFPDLHSELNLSSLELGDSALYFCASSAFAGGNTEAFFGQGTRLTVV.

This clonotype was counted at least ten times. CDR3 nucleotide sequence: TGTGCCAGCAGCTTAGCGGGCCCCAGCGGCACGCAGTATTTT. Translating gives CASSLAGPSGTQYF. The rearrangement joins TRBV7-9 to TRBJ2-3, with D maybe TRBD2 (5 bases). In germline, CDR1 is SEHNR, CDR2 FQNEAQ (reference sequence). V was trimmed by 0 bases and J by 9 bases, leaving 13 bases between them. This CDR3 is 14 amino acids long.

This clonotype was detected a few times. V is TRBV7-8 and J is TRBJ1-5; a weak D match, TRBD1 (5 bases). Trimming shortened V by 6 bases and J by 5 bases, and 23 bases separated the two germline ends. This CDR3 is 17 amino acids long. Per the germline V gene, CDR1 is SGHVS and CDR2 is FQNEAQ. CDR3 sequence reads: CASSGGGRLGSHQPQHF. CDR3 nucleotide sequence: TGTGCCAGCAGTGGGGGGGGACGGTTGGGGTCTCATCAGCCCCAGCATTTT.

The J gene is TRBJ2-2, the V gene TRBV6-2 or TRBV6-3, with no clear D. V was shortened by 6 bases and J by 3 bases, with 8 bases between the two germline ends. The germline V gene encodes CDR1 MNHEY and CDR2 SVGEGT. There are 13 residues in the CDR3. This CDR3 reads CASRREYTGELFF. DNA of the CDR3: TGTGCCAGCAGGCGAGAGTACACCGGGGAGCTGTTTTTT.

The V gene is TRBV27, the J gene TRBJ2-1; D call uncertain. V gave up 5 bases and J gave up 1 base, with 9 bases separating them. The CDR3 runs to 14 residues. Germline V gene sequence: CDR1 MNHEY, CDR2 SMNVEV (reference sequence). CDR3 loop: CASSPQLSYNEQFF. Written as DNA, the CDR3 is TGTGCCAGCAGTCCCCAGCTTTCCTACAATGAGCAGTTCTTC.

Only a few counts were recorded for this clonotype. The chain has TRBV27 and TRBJ1-1; D possibly corresponds to TRBD1 (6 bases). With 6 bases removed from V and 5 bases from J, the gap between germline ends came to 16 bases. Per the germline V gene, CDR1 is MNHEY and CDR2 is SMNVEV (reference sequence). CDR3 length: 14 amino acids. CDR3 loop: CASRGGGRETEAFF. Here the CDR3 DNA reads TGTGCCAGCAGAGGGGGAGGGAGGGAGACTGAAGCTTTCTTT.

This clonotype has just a few counts. The gene calls are TRBV6-1 and TRBJ1-5; possible D gene TRBD1, 5 bases. This CDR3 has 15 amino acids. The V end lost 6 bases, the J end lost 0 bases, and 12 bases lay between the germline ends. CDR1 is MNHNS and CDR2 is SASEGT in the germline V gene. The CDR3 coding sequence is TGTGCCAGCAGGGGGGTGGCCCATAGCAATCAGCCCCAGCATTTT. Translated, it gives CASRGVAHSNQPQHF.

This clonotype was seen a few times. This chain uses TRBV7-9 with TRBJ2-7; D may be TRBD1 (6 bases). CDR3 size: 15 residues. CDR1 and CDR2 from the germline V gene are SEHNR and FQNEAQ (reference sequence). V lost 4 bases to trimming and J lost 0 bases, with 13 bases between them. CDR3 sequence reads: CASSYPGQSSYEQYF. DNA for the CDR3: TGTGCCAGCAGCTACCCCGGACAGAGCTCCTACGAGCAGTACTTC.

V gene TRBV6-2 or TRBV6-3 combines with J gene TRBJ1-2, with D uncertain. The CDR3 has 13 residues. The V end was cut by 7 bases, the J end by 6 bases, with 15 bases between. Germline assignment: CDR1 MNHEY and CDR2 SVGEGT. The CDR3 loop reads CASTKSSNNGYTF. In nucleotides, the CDR3 is TGTGCCAGCACTAAGTCGTCTAATAATGGCTACACCTTC.

The V and J genes are TRBV7-9 and TRBJ1-2; 7 positions match TRBD1. The ends lost 8 bases at V and 6 bases at J; junction bases unmatched: 15. Looked up from germline, CDR1 is SEHNR and CDR2 is FQNEAQ (reference sequence). The CDR3 loop spans 15 amino acids. DNA for the CDR3: TGTGCCAGCCCCTCCCCGACAGGGATATACGATGGCTACACCTTC. It encodes CASPSPTGIYDGYTF.

The CDR3 DNA is TGTGCCAGCAGTTTTCAGGGACAGGGACTTTGGGAGCAGTACTTC. Translated, it gives CASSFQGQGLWEQYF. The chain recombines TRBV12-3 or TRBV12-4 with TRBJ2-7; 9 nucleotides line up with TRBD1. Germline trimming cut 3 bases from V and 7 bases from J; bases unmatched to any gene: 10. The CDR3 is 15 amino acids.

J is TRBJ1-3 and V is TRBV2; unclear D gene. The CDR3 is 13 amino acids. V gave up 10 bases and J gave up 4 bases, with 14 bases separating them. Germline V gene lookup returns CDR1 SNHLY and CDR2 FYNNEI. The chain's CDR3 is CATLQPEGNTIYF. The CDR3 DNA is TGTGCCACCTTACAGCCGGAGGGAAACACCATATATTTT.

This clonotype came up many times. This chain joins TRBV6-6 and TRBJ2-1; D gene uncertain. Germline V gives CDR1 MNHNY, CDR2 SVGAGI (reference sequence). CDR3 length equals 16 residues. Between the trimmed V and J ends, which lost 0 bases and 3 bases, there was a span of 12 bases. DNA of the CDR3: TGTGCCAGCAGTTACTCGGCCAGATCCGACTACAATGAGCAGTTCTTC. Protein product: CASSYSARSDYNEQFF.

In this sample, this clonotype turned up many times. The chain joins TRBV7-9 to TRBJ1-4, with D unresolved. CDR1 and CDR2 (germline): SEHNR, FQNEAQ (reference sequence). V lost 7 bases and J 2 bases, leaving 8 bases between the germline ends. CDR3 size: 13 residues. The CDR3 loop is CASTPRTNEKLFF. For the CDR3, the DNA is TGTGCCAGCACCCCCCGGACTAATGAAAAACTGTTTTTT.

The CDR3 loop is CASTRAANRETQYF. DNA for the CDR3: TGTGCCAGCACCCGCGCAGCGAATCGAGAGACCCAGTACTTC. The rearrangement uses TRBV12-3 or TRBV12-4 and TRBJ2-5; D call uncertain. This CDR3 region has 14 residues. V was cut by 7 bases and J by 4 bases, with 16 bases left in between.

This chain joins TRBV27 and TRBJ2-5; the D is unclear. Germline CDR1 and CDR2: MNHEY and SMNVEV (reference sequence). The CDR3 totals 15 residues. Trimming left V 4 bases short and J 1 base short, with 13 bases between. The CDR3 region has the DNA TGTGCCAGCAGTTCATACCCGAGGAGCCAAGAGACCCAGTACTTC. Translation gives CASSSYPRSQETQYF.